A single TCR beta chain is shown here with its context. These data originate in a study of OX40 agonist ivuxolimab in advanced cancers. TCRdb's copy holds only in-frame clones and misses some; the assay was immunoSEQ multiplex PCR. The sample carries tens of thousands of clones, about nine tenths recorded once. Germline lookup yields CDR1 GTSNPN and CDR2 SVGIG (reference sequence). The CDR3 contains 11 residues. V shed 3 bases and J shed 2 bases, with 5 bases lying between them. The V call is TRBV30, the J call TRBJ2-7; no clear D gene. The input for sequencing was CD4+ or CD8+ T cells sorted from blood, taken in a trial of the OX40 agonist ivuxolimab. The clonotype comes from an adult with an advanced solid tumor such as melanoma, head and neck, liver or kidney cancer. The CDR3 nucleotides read TGTGCCTGGAGAAGAACCTACGAGCAGTACTTC. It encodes CAWRRTYEQYF.